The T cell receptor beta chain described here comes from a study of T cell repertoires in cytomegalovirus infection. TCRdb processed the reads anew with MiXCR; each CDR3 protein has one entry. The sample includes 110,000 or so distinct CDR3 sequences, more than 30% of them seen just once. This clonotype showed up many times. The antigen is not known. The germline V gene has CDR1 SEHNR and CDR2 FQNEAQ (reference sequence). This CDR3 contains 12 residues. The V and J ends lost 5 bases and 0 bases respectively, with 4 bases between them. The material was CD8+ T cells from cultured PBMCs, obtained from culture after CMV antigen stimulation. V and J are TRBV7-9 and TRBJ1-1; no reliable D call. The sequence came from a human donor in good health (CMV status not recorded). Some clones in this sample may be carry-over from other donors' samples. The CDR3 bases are TGTGCCAGCAGCCTCGTGAACACTGAAGCTTTCTTT. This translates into CASSLVNTEAFF.